This T cell receptor (beta chain) was identified in a study of blood T cells in healthy people across ages. V was trimmed by 9 bases and J by 12 bases, leaving 15 bases between them. CDR1 is MDHEN and CDR2 is SYDVKM in the germline V gene. The CDR3 sequence is 11 residues long. Using a J-beta primer mix together with a sample-barcoded 5' primer, a second PCR was run for about 6 to 12 cycles. From the 5' RACE reads, TCRdb called clonotypes with MiXCR, one entry per CDR3 protein. The repertoire has roughly 800,000 distinct CDR3 sequences, 55% to 75% of them found once; the top ten carry around 20%. Input material: blood. The chain joins TRBV28 to TRBJ2-1, with unresolved D. This sequence originates from a man aged 25 to 40 in good health. The CDR3 loop is CASANAVGQFF. Here the CDR3 DNA reads TGTGCCAGTGCTAACGCAGTAGGGCAGTTCTTC.